This T cell receptor beta chain originates from a study of T cell responses to AZD1222 COVID-19 vaccine (dated by TCRdb to the early 2020s). Regarding the complete study: A total of 230 to 250 trial participants underwent TCR sequencing, of whom nearly 210 received two doses of AZD1222 and some 26 received two doses of the MenACWY control vaccine. Enrollment into the trials was organized by age into subgroups of 18-55, 56-69 and 70-plus years, and those subgroups contained approximately 150, 30 and 60 TCR-sequenced participants, respectively. General study outcomes and caveats: Participants were mostly white British and included more females than males, and it was suggested by the authors that clonal diversity may have been underestimated. No day 14 peak-response samples were available, so repertoires were characterized only after the peak T cell response. In the small 56-69-year group, the increase in depth fell short of significance, most likely because of low power. The whole spike protein was spanned by vaccine-associated CD4 TCRs, and dominant responses were seen in regions 160-218 and 743-854. Nearly half of unique spike-specific TCRs reportedly recognized epitopes outside regions mutated in the B.1.351 and B.1.1.7 variants. A significant rise in spike-specific TCR breadth and depth was observed after two AZD1222 doses relative to day 0 and relative to MenACWY recipients. Conclusions about previously exposed vaccinees are limited, since just a handful of AZD1222 recipients were seropositive for SARS-CoV-2 at baseline.

As concerns this clone: Its antigen has not been determined. Nothing much larger sits one base from this clone, and base qualities are not available.

The CDR3 regions of human TCRbeta chains were subjected to immunosequencing. Under the source paper's analysis protocol: Repertoire TCRs were checked for matches against a reference library of SARS-CoV-2-specific TCRs that had been generated using the MIRA antigen-specificity platform. Breadth meant the fraction of unique TCRs that were SARS-CoV-2-associated, whereas depth meant the fraction of total T cells that were SARS-CoV-2-associated. Using the MIRA data, each spike-specific TCR was assigned both to the spike region to which the TCR was reactive and to a CD4 or CD8 class. Log10-transformed breadth and depth values were compared by one-way ANOVA with Sidak's multiple comparisons tests. Sourced from immuneACCESS, this table was stored by TCRdb with only in-frame sequences that have V and J called. A share of the clones is absent; for the studies checked, an unresolved V gene accounts for under half, and the remainder has no known explanation. V and J calls and clone size are as listed in that table; D and trimming were resolved from the DNA. The sample yields some 80,000 clones; over 60% were counted once. The ten top clones hold 25% to 30% of the sample.

The label giving this sample's time point can be read as: about 28 days (+/-7) after the second vaccine dose. The treatment or condition label of this sample denotes: meningococcal conjugate vaccine given as trial control. Vaccinee samples came from UK trials COV001 and COV002, including a single-blind randomized controlled phase 2/3 trial of AZD1222 (ChAdOx1 nCoV-19) in healthy adults. Trial participant PBMC samples were collected at day 0 and day 28 after the second dose for TCRbeta chain sequencing. According to the germline V gene (reference sequence), CDR1 reads PRHDT and CDR2 reads FYEKMQ. V is cut back by 2 bases and J by 6 bases, with 18 bases in the junction unmatched. Inclusive of the bounding cysteine and phenylalanine, the CDR3 is 20 residues long. The CDR3 DNA has 60 bases and is translated from base 1.

Sequences were derived from peripheral blood, sampled 28 days after the second dose of the MenACWY control vaccine. The rearrangement combines TRBV13 with TRBJ2-3, with TRBD2 identical over 12 junction bases. The sequence was obtained from an adult who received the MenACWY meningococcal vaccine as a control. CDR3 loop: CASSLSKRTSGRQMVDTQYF. The DNA reads TGTGCCAGCAGCTTATCGAAGCGCACTAGCGGGAGGCAAATGGTGGATACGCAGTATTTT.